Following are 11 T cell receptor beta chains from one sample sequenced in a study of cytomegalovirus exposure and HLA in healthy donors. Primers for the PCR totalled 60 Vbeta and 13 Jbeta. Generated by immunoSEQ multiplex PCR, the TCRdb table keeps only in-frame clones and is missing some. The sample records some 84,000 clones, around three fifths being singletons. Sequencing input: PBMCs. These receptors were taken from a woman between 40 and 50 years old in good health and CMV-seropositive.

This clone came up once. The gene calls are TRBV2 and TRBJ2-7, with a tentative D call TRBD2 (7 bases). The CDR3 contains 14 residues. With 8 bases removed from V and 3 bases from J, the gap between germline ends came to 17 bases. Germline loops: CDR1 SNHLY, CDR2 FYNNEI. For the CDR3, the DNA is TGTGCCAGCGCCGGTCGGGGGGCGGGCTACGAGCAGTACTTC. It yields the protein CASAGRGAGYEQYF.

The chain couples TRBV18 to TRBJ2-7, with 10 bases that match TRBD1. The germline V gene encodes CDR1 KGHSH and CDR2 LQKENI. The length of the CDR3 is 15 residues. V was clipped by 6 bases and J by 7 bases; unmatched bases: 12. The CDR3 reads CASSSPGQGWEEQYF. CDR3 nucleotide sequence: TGTGCCAGCTCGTCGCCGGGACAGGGGTGGGAAGAGCAGTACTTC.

V and J are TRBV19 and TRBJ2-5, with a possible D match to TRBD2 (6 bases). CDR3 length equals 16 residues. Germline CDR1 is LNHDA and CDR2 is SQIVND (reference sequence). Trimming pared 3 bases from V and 5 bases from J, leaving 19 bases between. The DNA of the CDR3 is TGTGCCAGTAGTATTGAGGGAGGATCGATTGAGGAGACCCAGTACTTC. It encodes CASSIEGGSIEETQYF.

The rearrangement uses TRBV15 and TRBJ2-7; maybe TRBD1 (6 bases). CDR1 LNHNV and CDR2 YYDKDF come from the germline V gene (reference sequence). The CDR3 is 16 amino acids. Trimming removed 1 base from V and 4 bases from J, with 17 bases in between. The CDR3 reads CATSRGWGTTGYEQYF. The CDR3 DNA is TGTGCCACCAGCAGAGGATGGGGGACCACAGGGTACGAGCAGTACTTC. Looking up the rest from reference TRBV15 and TRBJ2-7 gives the full variable domain: DAMVIQNPRYQVTQFGKPVTLSCSQTLNHNVMYWYQQKSSQAPKLLFHYYDKDFNNEADTPDNFQSRRPNTSFCFLDIRSPGLGDTAMYLCATSRGWGTTGYEQYFGPGTRLTVT.

The rearrangement joins TRBV5-4 to TRBJ1-1, with D maybe TRBD1 (5 bases). Per the germline V gene, CDR1 is SGHNT and CDR2 is YYREEE (reference sequence). V lost 0 bases and J lost 5, with 8 bases in between. The CDR3 sequence is 13 residues long. Written as DNA, the CDR3 is TGTGCCAGCAGCTTGGGGGAGGGGACTGAAGCTTTCTTT. Protein sequence: CASSLGEGTEAFF.

The chain uses TRBV25-1 and TRBJ1-2, with D unresolved. Trimming left V 1 base short and J 7 bases short, with 7 bases between. The CDR3 is 12 residues long. Germline V gene lookup returns CDR1 MGHDK and CDR2 SYGVNS. For the CDR3, the DNA is TGTGCCAGCAGTGAATCCGGAGTTGGCTACACCTTC. Translated, it gives CASSESGVGYTF.

This chain joins TRBV4-3 and TRBJ2-5; 9 nucleotides agree with TRBD1. Per germline, CDR1 LGHNA and CDR2 YSLEER. This CDR3 is 16 amino acids long. The trim removed 5 bases at V and 4 bases at J, leaving 11 bases unmatched. The CDR3 region is CASSEKDRGMGETQYF. CDR3 in DNA: TGCGCCAGCAGCGAAAAGGACAGGGGTATGGGAGAGACCCAGTACTTC.

V gene TRBV30 combines with J gene TRBJ1-5; 8 positions match TRBD1. Germline trimming cut 2 bases from V and 9 bases from J; bases unmatched to any gene: 9. This CDR3 is built from 14 residues. Germline assignment: CDR1 GTSNPN and CDR2 SVGIG (reference sequence). In DNA, the CDR3 is TGTGCCTGGAGTTCAGGACAGGGAATTCGGCCCCAGCATTTT. This encodes CAWSSGQGIRPQHF.

The V gene is TRBV18, the J gene TRBJ2-7, with a possible D match to TRBD2 (5 bases). CDR3 length: 13 amino acids. V was trimmed by 3 bases and J by 2 bases, leaving 8 bases between them. The germline gives CDR1 KGHSH, CDR2 LQKENI. The DNA for the CDR3 is TGTGCCAGCTCACCGGGAGAAGCCTACGAGCAGTACTTC. Its translation: CASSPGEAYEQYF.

CDR3 loop: CASIPGQGADGYTF. The DNA of the CDR3 is TGTGCCAGCATCCCGGGACAGGGGGCGGACGGCTACACCTTC. The rearrangement links TRBV28 to TRBJ1-2, with 12 bases lining up with TRBD1. The junction had 8 bases not matched to a gene; V was cut back by 7 bases and J by 8 bases. This CDR3 has 14 amino acids. Germline V gene data show CDR1 as MDHEN and CDR2 as SYDVKM.

The rearrangement uses TRBV7-6 and TRBJ2-1, with a weak D call TRBD2 (6 bases). The CDR3 spans 13 residues. Looked up from germline, CDR1 is SGHVS and CDR2 is FNYEAQ. The V gene lost 0 bases and the J gene lost 14 bases, with 14 bases spanning the gap. The CDR3 is CASSLAENLAKFF. The CDR3 nucleotides are TGTGCCAGCAGCTTAGCGGAGAACCTAGCGAAGTTCTTC. Combining the CDR3 with reference TRBV7-6 and TRBJ2-1 gives the whole variable domain GAGVSQSPRYKVTKRGQDVALRCDPISGHVSLYWYRQALGQGPEFLTYFNYEAQQDKSGLPNDRFSAERPEGSISTLTIQRTEQRDSAMYRCASSLAENLAKFFGPGTRLTVL.